Listed here is a single TCR beta chain. The sample belongs to a study of shared T cell receptors in the human thymus. Germline lookup yields CDR1 MGHRA and CDR2 YSYEKL. CDR3 length: 18 residues. J was trimmed by 4 bases and V by 0 bases; bases with no gene match: 14. Only in-frame clones appear in the TCRdb table, and some are missing; sequencing was by immunoSEQ multiplex PCR. Among some 700,000 clones listed, more than 75% were seen once. This sample also appeared in a second study, on human thymus T cells. From that study: Seemingly biased V and J gene usage marked thymic and blood repertoires.

The receptor comes from a boy under three years old with a congenital heart defect. The rearrangement uses TRBV4-1 and TRBJ2-7; TRBD2 matches 8 bases. Sequencing used thymocytes. The CDR3 sequence is CASSQEAGGAGGYYEQYF. The CDR3 coding sequence is TGCGCCAGCAGCCAAGAAGCCGGGGGGGCGGGAGGATATTACGAGCAGTACTTC.